This TCR beta chain was sequenced for a study of blood T cells in healthy people across ages. The study, taken as a whole, reports: PBMCs that were unsorted prevented a conclusive naive versus antigen-experienced comparison. Whereas aged donors had fewer naive CD4+ cells, long-lived donors had more of them and higher diversity. A roughly linear fall in TCR beta diversity per million T cells was seen with increasing age.

Per germline, CDR1 DFQATT and CDR2 SNEGSKA (reference sequence). Trimming pared 5 bases from V and 5 bases from J, leaving 25 bases between. This CDR3 is built from 17 residues. A few counts support this clonotype. Its matching antigen is unknown. A second PCR of roughly 7 to 11 cycles used a sample-barcoded 5' primer and a J-beta primer mix. TCRdb processed the 5' RACE reads anew with MiXCR; each CDR3 protein has one entry. The sample includes 650,000 to 800,000 distinct CDR3 sequences, 52% seen only once; the top ten take about 13%. The clonotype was recovered from a woman older than 75 in good health. The source material was blood. The chain recombines TRBV20-1 with TRBJ2-1; the D gene is possibly TRBD2 (5 bases). The CDR3 here is CSAPSRRAAMLDNEQFF. Written as DNA, the CDR3 is TGCAGTGCTCCTAGCCGCCGAGCGGCGATGTTGGACAATGAGCAGTTCTTC.